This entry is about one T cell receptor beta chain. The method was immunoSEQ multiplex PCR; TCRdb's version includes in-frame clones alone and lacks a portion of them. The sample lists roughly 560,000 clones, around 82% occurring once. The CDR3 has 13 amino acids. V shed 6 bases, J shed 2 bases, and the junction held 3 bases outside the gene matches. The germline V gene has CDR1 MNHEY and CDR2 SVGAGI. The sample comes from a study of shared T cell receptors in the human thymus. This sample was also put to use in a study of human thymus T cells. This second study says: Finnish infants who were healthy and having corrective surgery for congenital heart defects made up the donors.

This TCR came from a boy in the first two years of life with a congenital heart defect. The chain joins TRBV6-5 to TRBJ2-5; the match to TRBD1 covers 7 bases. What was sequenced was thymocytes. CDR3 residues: CASSGTDQETQYF. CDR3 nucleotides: TGTGCCAGCAGCGGGACAGATCAAGAGACCCAGTACTTC.